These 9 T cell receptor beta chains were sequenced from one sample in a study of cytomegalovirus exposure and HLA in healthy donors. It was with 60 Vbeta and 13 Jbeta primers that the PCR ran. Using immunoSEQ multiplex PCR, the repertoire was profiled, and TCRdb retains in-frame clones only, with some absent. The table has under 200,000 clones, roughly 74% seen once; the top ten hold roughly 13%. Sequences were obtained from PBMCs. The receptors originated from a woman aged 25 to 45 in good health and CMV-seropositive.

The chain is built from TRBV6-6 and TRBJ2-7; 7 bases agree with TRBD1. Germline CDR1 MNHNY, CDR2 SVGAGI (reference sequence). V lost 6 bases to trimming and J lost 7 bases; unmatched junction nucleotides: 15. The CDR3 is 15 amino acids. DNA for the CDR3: TGTGCCAGCAGCGCCGGGACAGACCCTTTGGAAGAGCAGTACTTC. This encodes CASSAGTDPLEEQYF.

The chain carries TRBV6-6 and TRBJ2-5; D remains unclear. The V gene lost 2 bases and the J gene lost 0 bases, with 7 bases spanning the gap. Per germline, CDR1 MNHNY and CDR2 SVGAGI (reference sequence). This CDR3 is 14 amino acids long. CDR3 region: CASSYPRDQETQYF. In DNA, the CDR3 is TGTGCCAGCAGTTACCCCCGTGACCAAGAGACCCAGTACTTC.

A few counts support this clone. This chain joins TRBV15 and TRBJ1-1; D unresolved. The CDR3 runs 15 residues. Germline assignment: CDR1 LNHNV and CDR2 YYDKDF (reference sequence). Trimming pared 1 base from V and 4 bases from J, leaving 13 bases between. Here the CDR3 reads CATSRGKVGSTEAFF. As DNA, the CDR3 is TGTGCCACCAGCAGAGGTAAGGTGGGGAGCACTGAAGCTTTCTTT.

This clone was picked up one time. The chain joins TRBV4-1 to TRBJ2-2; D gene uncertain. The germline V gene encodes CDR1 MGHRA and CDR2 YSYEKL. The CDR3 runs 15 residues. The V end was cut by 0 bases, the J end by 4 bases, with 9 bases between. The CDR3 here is CASSQDIWATGELFF. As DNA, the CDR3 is TGCGCCAGCAGCCAAGACATATGGGCCACCGGGGAGCTGTTTTTT.

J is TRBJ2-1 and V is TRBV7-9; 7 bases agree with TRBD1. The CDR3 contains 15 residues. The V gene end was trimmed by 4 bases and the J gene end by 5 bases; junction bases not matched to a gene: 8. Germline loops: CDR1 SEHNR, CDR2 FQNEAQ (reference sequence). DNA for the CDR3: TGTGCCAGCAGCTCCTTAAGGGGGCGCAACAATGAGCAGTTCTTC. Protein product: CASSSLRGRNNEQFF.

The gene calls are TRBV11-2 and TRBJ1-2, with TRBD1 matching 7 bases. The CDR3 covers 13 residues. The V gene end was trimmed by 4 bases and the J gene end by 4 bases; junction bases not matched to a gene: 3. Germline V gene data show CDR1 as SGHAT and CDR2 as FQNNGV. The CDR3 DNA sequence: TGTGCCAGCAGCTACCGGGACAGCTATGGCTACACCTTC. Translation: CASSYRDSYGYTF.

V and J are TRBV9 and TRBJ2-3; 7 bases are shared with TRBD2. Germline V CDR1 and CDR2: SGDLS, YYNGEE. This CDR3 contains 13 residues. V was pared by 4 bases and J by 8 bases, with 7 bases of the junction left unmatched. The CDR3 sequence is CASSTVGGSTQYF. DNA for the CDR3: TGTGCCAGCAGCACCGTGGGGGGGAGTACGCAGTATTTT.

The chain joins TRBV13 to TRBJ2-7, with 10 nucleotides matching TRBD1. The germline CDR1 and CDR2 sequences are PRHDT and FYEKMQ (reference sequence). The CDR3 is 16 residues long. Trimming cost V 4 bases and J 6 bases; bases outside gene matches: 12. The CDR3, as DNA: TGTGCCAGCAGCTACCTTGAGGGACAGGGGTTCCGCGAGCAGTACTTC. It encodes CASSYLEGQGFREQYF.

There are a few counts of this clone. CDR3 loop: CASSLVSKETQYF. CDR3 DNA: TGTGCCAGCAGCCTAGTATCTAAAGAGACCCAGTACTTC. This chain joins TRBV6-6 and TRBJ2-5; D not resolved. This CDR3 contains 13 residues. Germline CDR1 is MNHNY and CDR2 is SVGAGI (reference sequence). The V end was cut by 6 bases, the J end by 3 bases, with 11 bases between.